A selection of T cell receptor beta chains follows, all from one sample in a study of blood T cell repertoires in COVID-19. TCRdb's table, derived via immunoSEQ multiplex PCR, lists solely in-frame clones and lacks some. The data show about 90,000 clones, approximately 86% seen once. The material sequenced was peripheral blood. These receptors originate from a man older than 75 with active or convalescent COVID-19. The CDR3 runs from the conserved cysteine through the conserved F or W. D genes are given only for firm matches. Rows give clone size only sometimes, using once, few, many, or a class for an expanded clone.

d_gene: TRBD1; j_gene: TRBJ2-1; abundance: -; v_gene: TRBV5-1; CDR3aa: CASSKGQGQYNEQFF; CDR3nt: TGCGCCAGCAGCAAAGGACAGGGCCAGTACAATGAGCAGTTCTTC
d_gene: TRBD1; j_gene: TRBJ1-1; abundance: -; v_gene: TRBV6-5; CDR3aa: CASSSPTGGYTEAFF; CDR3nt: TGTGCCAGCAGCTCTCCGACAGGGGGTTACACTGAAGCTTTCTTT
d_gene: TRBD2; j_gene: TRBJ2-1; abundance: -; v_gene: TRBV7-3; CDR3aa: CASSQDSSGRTEQFF; CDR3nt: TGTGCCAGCAGCCAGGACTCTAGCGGGAGGACTGAGCAGTTCTTC
d_gene: -; j_gene: TRBJ1-1; abundance: -; v_gene: TRBV28; CDR3aa: CASSVREAEAFF; CDR3nt: TGTGCCAGCAGCGTCCGGGAGGCCGAAGCTTTCTTT
d_gene: -; j_gene: TRBJ1-1; abundance: once; v_gene: TRBV28; CDR3aa: CASSSATGPTAFF; CDR3nt: TGTGCCAGCAGTTCAGCGACAGGTCCCACAGCTTTCTTT
d_gene: -; j_gene: TRBJ1-1; abundance: -; v_gene: TRBV6-1; CDR3aa: CASSEGRGNTEAFF; CDR3nt: TGTGCCAGCAGTGAAGGGCGGGGAAACACTGAAGCTTTCTTT
d_gene: TRBD1; j_gene: TRBJ1-2; abundance: -; v_gene: TRBV7-2; CDR3aa: CASSLGTVGHGYTF; CDR3nt: TGTGCCAGCAGCTTGGGGACAGTCGGCCATGGCTACACCTTC
d_gene: TRBD1; j_gene: TRBJ2-1; abundance: -; v_gene: TRBV12-3/TRBV12-4; CDR3aa: CASRSTGNEQFF; CDR3nt: TGTGCCAGCAGGTCGACAGGGAATGAGCAGTTCTTC
d_gene: TRBD1; j_gene: TRBJ1-5; abundance: -; v_gene: TRBV6-2/TRBV6-3; CDR3aa: CASSLGQGGQPQHF; CDR3nt: TGTGCCAGCAGTTTGGGACAGGGAGGTCAGCCCCAGCATTTT
d_gene: -; j_gene: TRBJ2-1; abundance: few; v_gene: TRBV7-3; CDR3aa: CASSSSSRYEQFF; CDR3nt: TGTGCCAGCAGCTCCTCATCTAGATATGAGCAGTTCTTC
d_gene: -; j_gene: TRBJ1-1; abundance: once; v_gene: TRBV6-1; CDR3aa: CASSEIGITEAFF; CDR3nt: TGTGCCAGCAGTGAAATCGGGATCACTGAAGCTTTCTTT
d_gene: -; j_gene: TRBJ2-3; abundance: -; v_gene: TRBV7-9; CDR3aa: CASSKTSGPTDTQYF; CDR3nt: TGTGCCAGCAGCAAGACGAGCGGGCCCACAGATACGCAGTATTTT
d_gene: -; j_gene: TRBJ2-7; abundance: -; v_gene: TRBV6-2/TRBV6-3; CDR3aa: CASSYVGSGSYEQYF; CDR3nt: TGTGCCAGCAGTTACGTGGGGAGTGGGTCCTACGAGCAGTACTTC
d_gene: TRBD1; j_gene: TRBJ2-5; abundance: -; v_gene: TRBV6-5; CDR3aa: CASNPDRGQETQYF; CDR3nt: TGTGCCAGCAACCCGGACAGGGGGCAAGAGACCCAGTACTTC
d_gene: -; j_gene: TRBJ1-1; abundance: -; v_gene: TRBV19; CDR3aa: CASSMTVNTEAFF; CDR3nt: TGTGCCAGTAGTATGACAGTGAACACTGAAGCTTTCTTT
d_gene: TRBD2; j_gene: TRBJ2-3; abundance: once; v_gene: TRBV6-5; CDR3aa: CASSYSPSGPTDTQYF; CDR3nt: TGTGCCAGCAGTTATTCCCCTAGCGGGCCTACAGATACGCAGTATTTT